This T cell receptor beta chain was profiled in a study of T cells in Graves' hyperthyroidism and ophthalmopathy. RNA transcripts served as the template for amplifying TCR beta CDR3 regions. Carried out on the TCR CDR3, a first-round RT-PCR used the HTBI primer set. A single record per CDR3 protein comes from TCRdb applying MiXCR to the multiplex PCR reads. The data hold hundreds of thousands of distinct CDR3 sequences, with roughly 40% observed a single time. General study points: The blood repertoire included most of the expanded thyroid clonotypes above 0.001.

This clonotype turned up a few times. Its specificity is not known. V was cut by 5 bases and J by 6 bases, with 16 bases left in between. The CDR3 contains 14 residues. The germline V gene has CDR1 SGHTA and CDR2 FQGNSA. Hyperthyroidism of Graves' type that showed no ophthalmopathy progression within 18 months was stable. The patients, who ranged from 18 to 65 in age, presented with newly diagnosed hyperthyroidism lasting under 2 months. Orbital computed tomography and thyroid ultrasound, together with serum TRAb and thyroxine and clinical symptoms, were used for diagnoses. The sequence derives from a young man with Graves' hyperthyroidism. The V call is TRBV7-2, the J call TRBJ1-2, with D uncertain. The sequencing sample was made of blood. The CDR3 loop is CASSRKRESDGYTF. As DNA, the CDR3 is TGTGCCAGCAGCCGAAAGCGGGAATCGGATGGCTACACCTTC.